The present T cell receptor beta chain was sequenced within a study of T cells after yellow fever vaccination. Concerning this clonotype: Its specificity is not known.

TCRdb re-derived calls from the 5' RACE reads in MiXCR, one entry per CDR3 protein. The sample consists of approximately 550,000 distinct CDR3 sequences, about 13% of them appearing once. The CDR3 consists of 17 residues. Looked up from germline, CDR1 is MGHRA and CDR2 is YSYEKL. With V trimmed by 0 bases and J by 4 bases, 8 bases remained unmatched. Notes on the study in general: The booster saw the reappearance of most primary-vaccination clones (96% CD4, 80% to 90% CD8).

Sequencing used PBMCs, obtained on the day of the yellow fever booster vaccination. V is TRBV4-1 and J is TRBJ2-1, with 8 bases fitting TRBD2. The origin of this receptor is a man younger than 45 who received the YFV17D yellow fever vaccine. CDR3 nucleotides: TGCGCCAGCAGCCAAGATCTCGGGAGGGCCATTTACAATGAGCAGTTCTTC. This sequence encodes CASSQDLGRAIYNEQFF.